This T cell receptor (beta chain) appears in the sequencing data of a study of graft-versus-host responses after intestinal transplantation. Study information: All recipients were transplanted with multivisceral, liver-intestinal, or isolated intestinal grafts. The recipients all started with anti-thymocyte globulin induction and then took tacrolimus and steroids for 2 to 4 years.

Concerning this clone: Its antigen remains unidentified.

Some clones are missing from TCRdb's copy, which holds only in-frame ones; the method was immunoSEQ multiplex PCR. The sample includes about 100,000 clones, roughly 87% of them seen just once. The CDR3 sequence is 13 residues long. Trimming shortened V by 0 bases and J by 8 bases, and 8 bases separated the two germline ends. Germline assignment: CDR1 LNHNV and CDR2 YYDKDF (reference sequence). Study results and limitations: Early after transplant, HvG clones declined as circulating GvH clones peaked.

The specimen was unstimulated CD4+ T cells sorted from spleen or lymph node cells, collected before transplant. The clonotype was recovered from a human donor who was the organ donor for an intestinal transplant. The chain couples TRBV15 to TRBJ2-1, with D uncertain. CDR3 protein: CATSRERAYEQFF. The CDR3 nucleotides are TGTGCCACCAGCAGAGAGAGAGCGTATGAGCAGTTCTTC.